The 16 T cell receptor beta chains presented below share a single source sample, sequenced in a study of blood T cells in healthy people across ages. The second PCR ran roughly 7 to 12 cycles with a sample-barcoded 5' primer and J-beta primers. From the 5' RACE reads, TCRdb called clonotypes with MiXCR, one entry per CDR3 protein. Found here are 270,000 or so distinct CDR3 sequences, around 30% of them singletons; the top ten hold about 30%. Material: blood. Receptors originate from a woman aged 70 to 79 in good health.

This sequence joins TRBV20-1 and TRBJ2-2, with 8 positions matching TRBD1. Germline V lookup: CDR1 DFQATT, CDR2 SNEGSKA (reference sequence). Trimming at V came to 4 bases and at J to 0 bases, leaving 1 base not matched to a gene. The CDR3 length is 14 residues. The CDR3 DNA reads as TGCAGTGCTAAACAGGGGGCGAACACCGGGGAGCTGTTTTTT. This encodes CSAKQGANTGELFF.

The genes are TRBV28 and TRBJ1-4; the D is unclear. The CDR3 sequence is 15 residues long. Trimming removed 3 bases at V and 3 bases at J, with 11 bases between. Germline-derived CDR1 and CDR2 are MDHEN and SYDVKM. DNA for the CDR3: TGTGCCAGCAGTTTCCCCCGCCAAGCTAATGAAAAACTGTTTTTT. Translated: CASSFPRQANEKLFF.

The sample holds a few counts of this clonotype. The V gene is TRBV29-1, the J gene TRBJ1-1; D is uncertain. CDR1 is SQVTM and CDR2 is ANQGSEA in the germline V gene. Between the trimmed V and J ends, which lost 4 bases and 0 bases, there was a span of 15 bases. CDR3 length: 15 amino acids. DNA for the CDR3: TGCAGCGTTGCGACCCACAGAGCCGTGAACACTGAAGCTTTCTTT. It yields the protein CSVATHRAVNTEAFF.

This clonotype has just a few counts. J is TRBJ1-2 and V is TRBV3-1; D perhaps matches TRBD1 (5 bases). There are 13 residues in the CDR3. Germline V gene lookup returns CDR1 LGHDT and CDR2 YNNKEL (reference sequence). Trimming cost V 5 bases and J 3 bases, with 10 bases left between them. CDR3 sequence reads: CASSFMGDYGYTF. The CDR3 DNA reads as TGTGCCAGCAGCTTTATGGGGGACTATGGCTACACCTTC.

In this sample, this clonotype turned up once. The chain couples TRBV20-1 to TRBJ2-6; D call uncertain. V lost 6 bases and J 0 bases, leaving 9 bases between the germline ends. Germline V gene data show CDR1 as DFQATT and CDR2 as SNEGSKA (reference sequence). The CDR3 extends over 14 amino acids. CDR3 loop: CSAALYSGANVLTF. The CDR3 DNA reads TGCAGTGCGGCCTTATACTCTGGGGCCAACGTCCTGACTTTC.

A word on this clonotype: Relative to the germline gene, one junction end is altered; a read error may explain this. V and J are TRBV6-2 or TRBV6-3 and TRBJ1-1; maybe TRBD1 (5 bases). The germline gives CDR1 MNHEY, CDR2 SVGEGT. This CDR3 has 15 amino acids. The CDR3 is CAGSYIRGRNTEAFF. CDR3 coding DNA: TGTGCCGGCAGTTACATTCGGGGGAGGAACACTGAAGCTTTCTTT.

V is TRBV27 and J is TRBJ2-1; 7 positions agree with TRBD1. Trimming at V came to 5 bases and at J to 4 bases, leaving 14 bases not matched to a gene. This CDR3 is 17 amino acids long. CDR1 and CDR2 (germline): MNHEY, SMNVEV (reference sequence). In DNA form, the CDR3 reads TGTGCCAGCAGTATAAGACACCGGGACAGCCTTTACAATGAGCAGTTCTTC. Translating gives CASSIRHRDSLYNEQFF.

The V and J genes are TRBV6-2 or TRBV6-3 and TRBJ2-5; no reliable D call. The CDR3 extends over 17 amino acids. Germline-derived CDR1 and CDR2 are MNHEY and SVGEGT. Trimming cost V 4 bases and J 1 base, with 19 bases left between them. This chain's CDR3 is CASSLTISGRSQETQYF. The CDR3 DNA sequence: TGTGCCAGCAGTTTAACTATATCCGGACGGAGCCAAGAGACCCAGTACTTC.

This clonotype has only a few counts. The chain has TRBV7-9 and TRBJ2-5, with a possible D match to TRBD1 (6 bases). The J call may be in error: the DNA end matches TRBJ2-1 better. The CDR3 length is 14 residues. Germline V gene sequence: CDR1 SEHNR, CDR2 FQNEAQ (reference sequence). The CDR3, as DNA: TGTGCCAGCAGCTTAGGGACAGCCTACAATGAGCAGTTCTTC. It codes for CASSLGTAYNEQFF.

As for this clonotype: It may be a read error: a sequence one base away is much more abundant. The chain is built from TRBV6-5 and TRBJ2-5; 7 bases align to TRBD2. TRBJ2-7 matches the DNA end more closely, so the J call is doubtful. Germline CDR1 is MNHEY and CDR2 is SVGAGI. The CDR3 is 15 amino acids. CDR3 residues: CAASISRGVSYEQYF. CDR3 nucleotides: TGTGCCGCCTCTATTAGTCGGGGGGTCTCCTACGAGCAGTACTTC.

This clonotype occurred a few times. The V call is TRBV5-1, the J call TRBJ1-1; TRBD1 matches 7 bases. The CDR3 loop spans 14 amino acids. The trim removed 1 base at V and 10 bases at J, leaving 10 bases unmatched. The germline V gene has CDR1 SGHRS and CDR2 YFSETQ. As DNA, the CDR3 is TGCGCCAGCAGCTTGCGGGGTCAGGGGGTCGGAGCTTTCTTT. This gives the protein CASSLRGQGVGAFF.

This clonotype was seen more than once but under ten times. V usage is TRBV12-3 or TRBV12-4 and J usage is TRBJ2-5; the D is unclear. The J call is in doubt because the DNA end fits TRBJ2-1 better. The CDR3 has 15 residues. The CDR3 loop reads CASRRWVKTDNEQFF. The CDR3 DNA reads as TGTGCCAGCAGAAGATGGGTCAAGACTGACAATGAGCAGTTCTTC.

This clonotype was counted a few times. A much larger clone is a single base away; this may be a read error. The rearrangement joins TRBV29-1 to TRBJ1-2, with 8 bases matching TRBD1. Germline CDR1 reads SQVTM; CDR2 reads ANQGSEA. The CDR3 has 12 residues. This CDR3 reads CGAGGQADGYTF. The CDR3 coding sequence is TGCGGCGCCGGGGGACAGGCGGATGGCTACACCTTC. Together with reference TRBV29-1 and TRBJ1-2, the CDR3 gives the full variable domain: SAVISQKPSRDICQRGTSLTIQCQVDSQVTMMFWYRQQPGQSLTLIATANQGSEATYESGFVIDKFPISRPNLTFSTLTVSNMSPEDSSIYLCGAGGQADGYTFGSGTRLTVV.

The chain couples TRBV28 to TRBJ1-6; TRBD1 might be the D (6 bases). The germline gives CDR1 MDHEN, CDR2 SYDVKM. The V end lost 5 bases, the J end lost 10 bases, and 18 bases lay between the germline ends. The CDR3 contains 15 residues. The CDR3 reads CASSRRGRGLSPLHF. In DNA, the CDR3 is TGTGCCAGCAGTCGACGGGGCAGGGGTTTATCACCCCTCCACTTT. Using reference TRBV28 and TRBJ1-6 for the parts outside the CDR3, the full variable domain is DVKVTQSSRYLVKRTGEKVFLECVQDMDHENMFWYRQDPGLGLRLIYFSYDVKMKEKGDIPEGYSVSREKKERFSLILESASTNQTSMYLCASSRRGRGLSPLHFGNGTRLTVT.

The CDR3 bases are TGCGCCAGCAGCTTGGGAGGCGGTCGCGAGCAGTACTTC. This translates into CASSLGGGREQYF. The gene calls are TRBV5-1 and TRBJ2-1; D is ambiguous. The tail of the sequence fits TRBJ2-7 better, so the J call may be wrong. The germline V gene encodes CDR1 SGHRS and CDR2 YFSETQ. The CDR3 loop spans 13 amino acids.

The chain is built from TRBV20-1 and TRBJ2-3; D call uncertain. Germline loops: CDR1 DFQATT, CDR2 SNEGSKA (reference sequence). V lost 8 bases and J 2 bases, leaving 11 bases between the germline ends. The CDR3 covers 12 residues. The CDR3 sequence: CSSESSTDTQYF. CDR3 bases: TGCAGTTCGGAGTCCTCCACAGATACGCAGTATTTT.